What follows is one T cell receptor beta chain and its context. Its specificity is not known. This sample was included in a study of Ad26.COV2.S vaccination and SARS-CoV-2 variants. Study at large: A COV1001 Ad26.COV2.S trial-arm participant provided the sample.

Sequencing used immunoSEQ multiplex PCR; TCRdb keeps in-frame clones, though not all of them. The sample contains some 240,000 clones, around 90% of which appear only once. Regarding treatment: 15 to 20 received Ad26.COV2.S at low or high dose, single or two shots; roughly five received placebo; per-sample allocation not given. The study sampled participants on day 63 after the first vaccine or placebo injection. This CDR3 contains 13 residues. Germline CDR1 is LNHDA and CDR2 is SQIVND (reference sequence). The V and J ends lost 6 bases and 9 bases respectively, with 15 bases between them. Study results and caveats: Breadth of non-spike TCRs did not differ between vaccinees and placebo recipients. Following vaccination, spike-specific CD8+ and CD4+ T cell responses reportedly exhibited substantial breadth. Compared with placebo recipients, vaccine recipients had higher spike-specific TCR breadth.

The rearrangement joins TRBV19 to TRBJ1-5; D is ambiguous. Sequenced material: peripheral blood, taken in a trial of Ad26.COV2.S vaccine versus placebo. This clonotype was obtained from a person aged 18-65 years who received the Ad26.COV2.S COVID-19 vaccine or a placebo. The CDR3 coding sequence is TGTGCCAGTAGCCCTAAAATGACTTCGCCCCAGCATTTT. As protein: CASSPKMTSPQHF.